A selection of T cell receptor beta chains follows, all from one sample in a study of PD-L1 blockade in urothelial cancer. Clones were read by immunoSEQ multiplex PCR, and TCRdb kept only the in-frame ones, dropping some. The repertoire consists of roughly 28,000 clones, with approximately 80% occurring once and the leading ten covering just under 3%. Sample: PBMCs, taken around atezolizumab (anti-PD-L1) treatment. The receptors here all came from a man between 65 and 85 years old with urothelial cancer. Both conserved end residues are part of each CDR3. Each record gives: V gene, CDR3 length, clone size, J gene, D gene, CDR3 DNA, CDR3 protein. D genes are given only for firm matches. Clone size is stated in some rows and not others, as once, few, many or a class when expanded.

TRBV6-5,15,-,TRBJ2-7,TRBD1,TGTGCCAGCAGTTACTCTGGGACAGGGGTGACCGAGCAGTACTTC,CASSYSGTGVTEQYF
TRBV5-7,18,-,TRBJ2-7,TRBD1,TGTGCCAGCAGCCGGTTGGCGAGGGGACAGGGGGCCTCCTACGAGCAGTACTTC,CASSRLARGQGASYEQYF
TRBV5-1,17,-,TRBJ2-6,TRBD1,TGCGCCAGCAGCCCGGGACAGGGCCTCTCTGGGGCCAACGTCCTGACTTTC,CASSPGQGLSGANVLTF
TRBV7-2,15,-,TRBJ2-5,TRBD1,TGTGCCAGCAGCTTAGGACAGGGATCCCAAGAGACCCAGTACTTC,CASSLGQGSQETQYF
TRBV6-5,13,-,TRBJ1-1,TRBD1,TGTGCCAGCAGAACTCAGGGGGACACTGAAGCTTTCTTT,CASRTQGDTEAFF
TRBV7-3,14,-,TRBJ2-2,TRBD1,TGTGCCAGCAGCCAGCAGGGGGCTGGCGGGGAGCTGTTTTTT,CASSQQGAGGELFF
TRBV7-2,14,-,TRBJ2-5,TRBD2,TGTGCCAGCAGCTTGGAGGGAGGGAAAGAGACCCAGTACTTC,CASSLEGGKETQYF
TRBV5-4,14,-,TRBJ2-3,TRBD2,TGTGCCAGCAGCCCTACTAGCGGGACTGATACGCAGTATTTT,CASSPTSGTDTQYF
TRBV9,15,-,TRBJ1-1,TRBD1,TGTGCCAGCAGCGTAGCTCCAGGGGGACACACTGAAGCTTTCTTT,CASSVAPGGHTEAFF
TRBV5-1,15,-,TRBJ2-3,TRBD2,TGCGCCAGCAGCAGCGGGCGGGAGGGTATAGATACGCAGTATTTT,CASSSGREGIDTQYF
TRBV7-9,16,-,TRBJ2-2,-,TGTGCCAGCAGCTTGCTCACACCAGGGTTCACCGGGGAGCTGTTTTTT,CASSLLTPGFTGELFF
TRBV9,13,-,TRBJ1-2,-,TGTGCCAGCAGCGTAACTTTTAGTGATGGCTACACCTTC,CASSVTFSDGYTF
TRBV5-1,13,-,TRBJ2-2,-,TGCGCCAGCAGCTTGGATGTTAGCGGGGAGCTGTTTTTT,CASSLDVSGELFF
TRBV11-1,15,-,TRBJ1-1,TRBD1,TGTGCCAGCAGCCCACGACAGGGGTCGGGGACTGAAGCTTTCTTT,CASSPRQGSGTEAFF
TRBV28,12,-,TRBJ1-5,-,TGTGCCAGTGACAGGCCTCGGGAGCCCCAGCATTTT,CASDRPREPQHF
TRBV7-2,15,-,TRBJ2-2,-,TGTGCCAGCAGCTTAGCGGAGGTGCGCTCCGGGGAGCTGTTTTTT,CASSLAEVRSGELFF
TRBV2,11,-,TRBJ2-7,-,TGTGCCAGCGGCAGCTCCTACGAGCAGTACTTC,CASGSSYEQYF
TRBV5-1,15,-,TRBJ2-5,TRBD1,TGCGCCAGCAGCACAACACAGGGGGCCCTGAAGACCCAGTACTTC,CASSTTQGALKTQYF
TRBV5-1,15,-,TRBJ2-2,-,TGCGCCAGCAGCCCCGGGACACTGAACACCGGGGAGCTGTTTTTT,CASSPGTLNTGELFF
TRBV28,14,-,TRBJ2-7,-,TGTGCCAGCAGTTTAACAGGGACAACCTACGAGCAGTACTTC,CASSLTGTTYEQYF
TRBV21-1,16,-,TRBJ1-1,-,TGTGCCAGCAGCAATGGAGGGGCAGGGATATACACTGAAGCTTTCTTT,CASSNGGAGIYTEAFF
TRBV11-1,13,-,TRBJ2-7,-,TGTGCCAGCAGCTTAGATAGACAGGACGAGCAGTACTTC,CASSLDRQDEQYF
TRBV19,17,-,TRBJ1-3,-,TGTGCCAGTAGTATGGGGCCAGGTCGAAACTCTGGAAACACCATATATTTT,CASSMGPGRNSGNTIYF
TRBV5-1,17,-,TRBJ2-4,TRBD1,TGCGCCAGCAGCTTGCTACAGGGGATCGGGCCCAAAAACATTCAGTACTTC,CASSLLQGIGPKNIQYF
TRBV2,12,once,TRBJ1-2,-,TGTGCCAGCAGTGTGATTCTATATGGCTACACCTTC,CASSVILYGYTF
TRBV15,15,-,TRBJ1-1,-,TGTGCCACCAGCAGAGGATCAGGCTTGAACACTGAAGCTTTCTTT,CATSRGSGLNTEAFF
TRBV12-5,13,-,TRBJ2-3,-,TGTGCTAGTGGTTTGGGAGGCACAGATACGCAGTATTTT,CASGLGGTDTQYF
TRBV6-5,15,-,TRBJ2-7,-,TGTGCCAGCAGTTACGCGGGCAGGACCGCCTACGAGCAGTACTTC,CASSYAGRTAYEQYF
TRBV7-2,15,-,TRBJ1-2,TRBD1,TGTGCCAGCACTATGAGGACAGGATCTAACTATGGCTACACCTTC,CASTMRTGSNYGYTF
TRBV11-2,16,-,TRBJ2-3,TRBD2,TGTGCCAGCAGCTCCTTTCCTAGCGGGGGTGGAGATACGCAGTATTTT,CASSSFPSGGGDTQYF
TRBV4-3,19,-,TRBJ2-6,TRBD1,TGCGCCAGCAGCCAAGATAAAGGGACAGGGGGGTCTGGGGCCAACGTCCTGACTTTC,CASSQDKGTGGSGANVLTF
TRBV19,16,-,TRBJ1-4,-,TGTGCCAGTAGTGTGTTGGAGGGCTTAACTAATGAAAAACTGTTTTTT,CASSVLEGLTNEKLFF
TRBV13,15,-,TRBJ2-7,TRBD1,TGTGCCAGCAGAGCGAGGACAGGGAGGATGGAGGAGCAGTACTTC,CASRARTGRMEEQYF
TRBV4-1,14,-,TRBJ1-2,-,TGCGCCAGCAGCCAAGAGCACACGAAACATGGCTACACCTTC,CASSQEHTKHGYTF
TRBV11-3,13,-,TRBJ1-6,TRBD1,TGTGCCAGCAGCCTTACAGGGGAGACACCCCTCCACTTT,CASSLTGETPLHF
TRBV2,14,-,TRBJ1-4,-,TGTGCCAGCAGAGGAGGCTCAGGGAGGGAAAAACTGTTTTTT,CASRGGSGREKLFF
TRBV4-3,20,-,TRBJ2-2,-,TGCGCCAGCAGCCAGGACCGGGGGGCACTAATAGCGGGGAACACCGGGGAGCTGTTTTTT,CASSQDRGALIAGNTGELFF
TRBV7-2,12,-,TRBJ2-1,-,TGTGCCAGCAGCTTGTACTACAATGAGCAGTTCTTC,CASSLYYNEQFF
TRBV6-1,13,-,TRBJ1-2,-,TGTGCCAGCAGACAGGTCGGGGGCTATGGCTACACCTTC,CASRQVGGYGYTF
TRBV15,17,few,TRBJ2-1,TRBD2,TGTGCCACCAGCAGAGATGGGACTAGCGGTTCCTACAATGAGCAGTTCTTC,CATSRDGTSGSYNEQFF